This TCR beta chain was sequenced during a study of OX40 agonist ivuxolimab in advanced cancers. The CDR3 is 14 residues long. Trimming took 4 bases from V and 3 from J, leaving 12 bases between them. Germline V lookup: CDR1 LNHNV, CDR2 YYDKDF (reference sequence). The data were produced by immunoSEQ multiplex PCR, yet TCRdb's version contains in-frame clones alone and is incomplete. Of tens of thousands of clones listed, around 86% are singletons. The sequenced sample was CD4+ or CD8+ T cells sorted from blood, obtained in a trial of the OX40 agonist ivuxolimab. This clonotype originated in an adult with an advanced solid tumor such as melanoma, head and neck, liver or kidney cancer. This chain links TRBV15 with TRBJ1-2, with D unclear. In DNA form, the CDR3 reads TGTGCCACCAGCAAGGGTCCCGTGGACTATGGCTACACCTTC. It is translated as CATSKGPVDYGYTF. The whole variable domain, filled in from reference TRBV15 and TRBJ1-2, reads DAMVIQNPRYQVTQFGKPVTLSCSQTLNHNVMYWYQQKSSQAPKLLFHYYDKDFNNEADTPDNFQSRRPNTSFCFLDIRSPGLGDTAMYLCATSKGPVDYGYTFGSGTRLTVV.